This T cell receptor (beta chain) came from a study of blood T cell repertoires in COVID-19. V dropped 6 bases and J dropped 9 bases, with 9 bases sitting between them. The length of the CDR3 is 12 residues. Per the germline V gene, CDR1 is MGHDK and CDR2 is SYGVNS. Generated by immunoSEQ multiplex PCR, the TCRdb table keeps only in-frame clones and is missing some. The sample shows fewer than 85,000 clones, approximately 80% of them seen only once. Patients in Seattle were enrolled during active infection, then followed longitudinally. J is TRBJ1-6 and V is TRBV25-1; D remains ambiguous. The sequence was collected from a man between 65 and 80 years old with COVID-19, enrolled during active disease. The sequencing input was peripheral blood. The chain's CDR3 is CASSGVGSPLHF. In DNA form, the CDR3 reads TGTGCCAGCAGCGGGGTAGGTTCACCCCTCCACTTT.